The 14 T cell receptor beta chains below all came from one sample that was sequenced in a study of blood T cell repertoires in COVID-19. Generated by immunoSEQ multiplex PCR, the TCRdb table keeps only in-frame clones and is missing some. The sample lists about 270,000 clones, more than 85% seen once, with approximately 2.7% in the top ten. Sequencing was carried out using PBMCs or T cells enriched from blood (not recorded which). These receptors all come from a man aged 40-49 years who had been exposed to COVID-19.

The chain joins TRBV28 to TRBJ1-5, with a possible D match to TRBD1 (5 bases). The CDR3 is 17 residues long. Germline CDR1 MDHEN, CDR2 SYDVKM. V lost 6 bases to trimming and J lost 7 bases, with 25 bases between them. DNA of the CDR3: TGTGCCAGCAGCCGAAAGCTGGGGCCCCCCGCCGGGCAGCCCCAGCATTTT. Encoded protein: CASSRKLGPPAGQPQHF.

The genes are TRBV27 and TRBJ1-6; 7 bases align to TRBD1. The length of the CDR3 is 20 residues. Germline lookup yields CDR1 MNHEY and CDR2 SMNVEV (reference sequence). J gave up 7 bases and V 5 bases, and 23 bases lay outside the gene matches. CDR3 in amino acids: CASSPHSGTATILQNSPLHF. The CDR3, as DNA: TGTGCCAGCAGTCCACACTCCGGGACAGCCACCATCTTGCAGAATTCACCCCTCCACTTT.

CDR3 nucleotide sequence: TGTGCCAGCAGCGGGACATTCCAAGAGACCCAGTACTTC. Translating gives CASSGTFQETQYF. The chain combines TRBV6-5 with TRBJ2-5; maybe TRBD1 (6 bases). The CDR3 consists of 13 residues. The germline CDR1 and CDR2 sequences are MNHEY and SVGAGI. The ends were cut back, 6 bases at V and 1 base at J, with 9 bases in the middle.

V is TRBV19 and J is TRBJ1-1; D remains unclear. This CDR3 has 13 residues. V lost 7 bases to trimming and J lost 11 bases, with 20 bases between them. Germline CDR1 and CDR2: LNHDA and SQIVND (reference sequence). CDR3 nucleotides: TGTGCCAGTAAAGGGAGGGAACGCCGCGACGCTTTCTTT. It is translated as CASKGRERRDAFF.

The rearrangement joins TRBV10-3 to TRBJ2-1, with 7 bases that match TRBD1. From germline, CDR1 is ENHRY and CDR2 SYGVKD. This CDR3 is 11 amino acids long. Trimming cost V 10 bases and J 13 bases; bases outside gene matches: 10. CDR3 in DNA: TGTGCCACCGGGACAGCCCAAACACAGTTCTTC. As protein: CATGTAQTQFF.

This clone was seen a single time. The rearrangement uses TRBV6-5 and TRBJ1-1; 7 bases agree with TRBD1. This CDR3 contains 14 residues. V trimming: 4 bases; J trimming: 4 bases; junction bases outside the gene matches: 6. Per germline, CDR1 MNHEY and CDR2 SVGAGI. CDR3 residues: CASSSRDRSTEAFF. CDR3 coding DNA: TGTGCCAGCAGTTCCCGGGACAGAAGCACTGAAGCTTTCTTT.

The rearrangement links TRBV4-1 to TRBJ2-3; 10 nucleotides match TRBD2. The CDR3 runs 14 residues. V was pared by 3 bases and J by 5 bases, with 2 bases of the junction left unmatched. From germline, CDR1 is MGHRA and CDR2 YSYEKL. This CDR3 is CASSHLAGEDTQYF. CDR3 nucleotide sequence: TGCGCCAGCAGCCACCTAGCGGGAGAAGATACGCAGTATTTT.

The chain carries TRBV25-1 and TRBJ2-5; perhaps TRBD1 as D (5 bases). Trimming pared 4 bases from V and 5 bases from J, leaving 8 bases between. The CDR3 is made up of 12 amino acids. CDR1 MGHDK and CDR2 SYGVNS come from the germline V gene. Written as DNA, the CDR3 is TGTGCCAGCAGTGCAGGGCTTGAGACCCAGTACTTC. This encodes CASSAGLETQYF.

V gene TRBV29-1 combines with J gene TRBJ2-5; 12 nucleotides agree with TRBD2. The CDR3 spans 15 residues. Germline CDR1 is SQVTM and CDR2 is ANQGSEA. The V gene end was trimmed by 6 bases and the J gene end by 5 bases; junction bases not matched to a gene: 10. CDR3 residues: CSVLRTSGNGETQYF. CDR3 nucleotides: TGCAGCGTCCTTCGGACTAGCGGGAATGGGGAGACCCAGTACTTC.

The chain recombines TRBV12-5 with TRBJ2-7; the match to TRBD2 covers 8 bases. The germline V gene encodes CDR1 LGHNT and CDR2 FRNRAP. The CDR3 sequence is 16 residues long. The V segment lost 4 bases and the J segment 0 bases; nucleotides outside the gene matches: 8. The CDR3: CASGSTGGVISYEQYF. In DNA, the CDR3 is TGTGCTAGTGGTTCAACGGGGGGGGTAATCTCCTACGAGCAGTACTTC.

This chain uses TRBV29-1 with TRBJ1-2; 7 bases are shared with TRBD1. The V segment lost 8 bases and the J segment 8 bases; nucleotides outside the gene matches: 11. Germline assignment: CDR1 SQVTM and CDR2 ANQGSEA. The CDR3 spans 12 residues. The chain's CDR3 is CSFSRQGKGYTF. In DNA form, the CDR3 reads TGCAGCTTCAGCAGACAGGGAAAAGGCTACACCTTC.

The chain links TRBV6-5 to TRBJ1-2, with D unresolved. Germline CDR1 reads MNHEY; CDR2 reads SVGAGI. This CDR3 comprises 15 residues. The V gene lost 4 bases and the J gene lost 2 bases, with 14 bases spanning the gap. Here the CDR3 reads CASSSLTEGNYGYTF. DNA of the CDR3: TGTGCCAGCAGTTCGCTTACTGAGGGAAACTATGGCTACACCTTC.

The chain links TRBV24-1 to TRBJ2-5; 7 bases are shared with TRBD2. CDR3 size: 14 residues. Germline CDR1 reads KGHDR; CDR2 reads SFDVKD. The junction had 3 bases not matched to a gene; V was cut back by 6 bases and J by 0 bases. DNA for the CDR3: TGTGCCACCAGTTCGGGGGGACACCAAGAGACCCAGTACTTC. It codes for CATSSGGHQETQYF.

This clone appeared once. This chain links TRBV18 with TRBJ2-5; 9 bases are shared with TRBD1. CDR1 and CDR2 from the germline V gene are KGHSH and LQKENI. CDR3 length equals 14 residues. The V and J ends lost 5 bases and 5 bases, in that order; junction bases with no gene match: 6. The CDR3, as DNA: TGTGCCAGCTCATCGCGGACAGGGGTGGAGACCCAGTACTTC. This encodes CASSSRTGVETQYF. Drawing the rest from reference TRBV18 and TRBJ2-5, the complete variable domain is NAGVMQNPRHLVRRRGQEARLRCSPMKGHSHVYWYRQLPEEGLKFMVYLQKENIIDESGMPKERFSAEFPKEGPSILRIQQVVRGDSAAYFCASSSRTGVETQYFGPGTRLLVL.